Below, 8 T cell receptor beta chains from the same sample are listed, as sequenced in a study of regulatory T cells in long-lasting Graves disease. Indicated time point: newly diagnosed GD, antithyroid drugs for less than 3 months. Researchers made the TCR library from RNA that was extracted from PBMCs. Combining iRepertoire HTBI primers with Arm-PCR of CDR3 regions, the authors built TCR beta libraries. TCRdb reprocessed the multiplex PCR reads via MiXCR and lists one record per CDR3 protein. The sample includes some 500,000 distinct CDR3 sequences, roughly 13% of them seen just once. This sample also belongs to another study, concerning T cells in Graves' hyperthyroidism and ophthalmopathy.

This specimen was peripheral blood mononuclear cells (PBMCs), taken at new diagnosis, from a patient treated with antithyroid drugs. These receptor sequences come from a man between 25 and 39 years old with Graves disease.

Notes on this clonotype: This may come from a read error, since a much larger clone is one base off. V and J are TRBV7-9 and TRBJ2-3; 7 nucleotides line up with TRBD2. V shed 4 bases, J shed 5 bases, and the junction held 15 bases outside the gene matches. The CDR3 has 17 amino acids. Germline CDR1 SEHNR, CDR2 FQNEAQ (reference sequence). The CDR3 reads CASSSPPGGGPVDTQYF. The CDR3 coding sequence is TGTGCCAGCAGCTCCCCCCCTGGGGGAGGGCCGGTAGATACGCAGTATTTT.

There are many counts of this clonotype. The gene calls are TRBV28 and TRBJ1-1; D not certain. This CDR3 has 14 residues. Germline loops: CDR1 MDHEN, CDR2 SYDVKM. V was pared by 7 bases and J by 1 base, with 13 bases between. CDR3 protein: CASKPTQKNTEAFF. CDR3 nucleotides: TGTGCCAGCAAACCGACACAGAAGAACACTGAAGCTTTCTTT.

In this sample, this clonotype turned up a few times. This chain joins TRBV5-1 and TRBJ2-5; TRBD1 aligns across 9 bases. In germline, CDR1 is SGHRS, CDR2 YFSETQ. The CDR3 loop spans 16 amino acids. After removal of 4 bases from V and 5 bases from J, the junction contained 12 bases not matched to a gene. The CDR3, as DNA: TGCGCCAGCAGCCAGGGCCCCACAGGGGGCGCGGAGACCCAGTACTTC. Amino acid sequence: CASSQGPTGGAETQYF.

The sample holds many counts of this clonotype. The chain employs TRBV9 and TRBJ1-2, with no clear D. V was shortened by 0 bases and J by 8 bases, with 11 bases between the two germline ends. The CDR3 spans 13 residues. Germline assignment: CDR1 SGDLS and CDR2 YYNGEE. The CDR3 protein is CASSVVWSDGYTF. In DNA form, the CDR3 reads TGTGCCAGCAGCGTAGTCTGGTCAGACGGCTACACCTTC. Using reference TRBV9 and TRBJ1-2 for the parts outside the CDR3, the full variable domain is DSGVTQTPKHLITATGQRVTLRCSPRSGDLSVYWYQQSLDQGLQFLIQYYNGEERAKGNILERFSAQQFPDLHSELNLSSLELGDSALYFCASSVVWSDGYTFGSGTRLTVV.

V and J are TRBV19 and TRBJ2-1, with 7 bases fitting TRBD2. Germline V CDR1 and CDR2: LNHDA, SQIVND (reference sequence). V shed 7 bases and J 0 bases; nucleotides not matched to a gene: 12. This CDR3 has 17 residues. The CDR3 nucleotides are TGTGCCAGTACCCTCGCGCTAGCGGTTAGCTCCTACAATGAGCAGTTCTTC. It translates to CASTLALAVSSYNEQFF. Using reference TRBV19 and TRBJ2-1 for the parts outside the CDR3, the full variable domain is DGGITQSPKYLFRKEGQNVTLSCEQNLNHDAMYWYRQDPGQGLRLIYYSQIVNDFQKGDIAEGYSVSREKKESFPLTVTSAQKNPTAFYLCASTLALAVSSYNEQFFGPGTRLTVL.

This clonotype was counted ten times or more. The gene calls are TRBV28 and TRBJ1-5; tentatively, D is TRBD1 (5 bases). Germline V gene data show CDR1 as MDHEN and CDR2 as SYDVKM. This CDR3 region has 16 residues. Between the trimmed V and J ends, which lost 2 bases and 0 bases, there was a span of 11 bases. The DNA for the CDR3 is TGTGCCAGCAGTTTAGGGGGAACCCTTAGCAATCAGCCCCAGCATTTT. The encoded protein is CASSLGGTLSNQPQHF.

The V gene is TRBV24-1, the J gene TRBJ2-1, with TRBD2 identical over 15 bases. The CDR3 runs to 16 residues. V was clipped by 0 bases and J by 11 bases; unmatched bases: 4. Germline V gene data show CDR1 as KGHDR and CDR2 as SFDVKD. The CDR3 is CATSDLGTSGRLQQFF. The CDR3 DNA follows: TGTGCCACCAGTGATTTGGGGACTAGCGGGAGGCTCCAGCAGTTCTTC.

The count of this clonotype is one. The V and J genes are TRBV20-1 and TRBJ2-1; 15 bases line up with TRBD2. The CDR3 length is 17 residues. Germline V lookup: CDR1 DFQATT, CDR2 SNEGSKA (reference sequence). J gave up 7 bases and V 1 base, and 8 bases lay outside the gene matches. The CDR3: CSARVSGTSGRRNEQFF. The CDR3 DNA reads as TGCAGTGCTAGAGTTTCTGGGACTAGCGGGAGGCGGAATGAGCAGTTCTTC.